The source of this TCR beta chain is a study of T cells in Graves' hyperthyroidism and ophthalmopathy (dated by TCRdb to between 2018 and 2021). Background for the entire study: Peripheral blood was collected at initial diagnosis, before any treatment. To identify TCR V-J signatures that set the groups apart, the researchers used a discovery cohort of 100 patients, made up of roughly 45 with Graves' ophthalmopathy and 55 to 65 with stable Graves' hyperthyroidism. Prospective prediction of ophthalmopathy was tested in an independent validation cohort consisting of 18 to 20 hyperthyroidism patients and about 17 patients who later progressed to ophthalmopathy. The roughly 99 discovery patients were divided at random into training and test sets in a 7:3 ratio. Thyroid tissue and blood T-cell repertoires from about six Graves' hyperthyroidism patients were also compared in the study. After sampling, hyperthyroidism patients received methimazole starting at 30 mg daily, and ophthalmopathy patients received high-dose intravenous methylprednisolone. The paper reports TCR Vbeta CDR3 sequencing of approximately 140 peripheral blood samples: under 45 ophthalmopathy, approximately 74 hyperthyroidism and 17 progressor patients. What the work shows at the level of the full study, not this receptor alone: No statistical method was used to set the sample size in advance, and investigators knew the group allocation. In validation, the model predicted progression to ophthalmopathy a median of roughly 6.2 months before onset, with over 55% sensitivity and roughly 73% specificity. In cross-validation, a model built on a 13 V-J signature told ophthalmopathy apart from stable hyperthyroidism with under 90% sensitivity and approximately 84% specificity, and in testing the same model reached 80%/75%. Most expanded thyroid clonotypes (frequency above 0.001) were also detected in blood, suggesting blood repertoires may reflect thyroid immune responses.

The TCR beta CDR3 regions were amplified from the RNA transcripts. The first round of RT-PCR for the TCR CDR3 was performed with the HTBI primer set and the Qiagen OneStep RT-PCR kit. The libraries were constructed in a second round of multiplex PCR and then size-selected and purified. The libraries were sequenced on an Illumina HiSeq2000 using paired-end 100 bp reads. The paper's processing steps were these. SOAPnuke was used to process the raw data, with reads discarded if the reads contained adapters or uncalled bases, had a mean Phred below 15, or lacked an exact constant-primer or identifier match. COPE v1.2.5 was used to merge high-quality paired reads, and clonotypes were defined as unique nucleotide sequences. Clonotypes were aligned to IMGT TRBV, TRBD and TRBJ reference segments using MiTCR v1.1. Only V-J combinations with frequency above 0.0001, covering 99% to 99.2% of repertoires, were analysed. The TCS score was defined as F50 (clonal expansion) divided by E x V (chaos), with BLOSUM62-based TCRdist calculated between CDR3 peptides within each V-J. Welch's t-statistics and random forest reduced 514 V-J features to 13, which were used in a naive Bayes classifier (R e1071). The public reads were run again by TCRdb, first through fastp at Q25 and then through MiXCR, and only productive beta chains were kept. CDR3 protein duplicates are merged, each entry listing the most common genes and DNA. Clone size and V and J calls follow TCRdb, not the original study. This sample gives about 410,000 distinct CDR3 sequences in total; roughly 15% of them show up just once. The ten largest account for around 20% of the sample.

At least ten counts were recorded for this clonotype. Its recognized antigen is unknown. No much larger clone exists at a distance of one base, and base qualities are not known. CDR1 and CDR2 (MNHEY, SMNVEV) derive from the germline V gene (reference sequence). There are 16 amino acids in the CDR3, from cysteine to phenylalanine inclusive. Only the CDR3 part of the read is kept: 48 bases, read in frame from the first base. V lost 3 bases and J lost 3 bases, and the count of bases not matched to a germline gene is 1. In the ophthalmopathy patients, disease was moderately to severely active, with a Clinical Activity Score of 3 or more, a NOSPECS grade of 4 or more, and a duration of less than 3 months. Any patient with an uncontrolled infection, another autoimmune disease, pregnancy or lactation was excluded. Diagnoses were based on clinical symptoms, serum thyroxine and TRAb, thyroid ultrasound and orbital computed tomography. Ficoll-Paque density gradient centrifugation was used to isolate PBMCs from 10 ml of fresh peripheral blood. Total RNA was extracted with Trizol reagent, and quality was checked on an Agilent 2100 Bioanalyzer.

Sequencing used blood. This clonotype was obtained from a woman under 40 with Graves' ophthalmopathy. The V gene is TRBV27 and the J gene is TRBJ2-5; TRBD2 aligns with 16 central bases. The CDR3: CASSFGTSGGEETQYF. The nucleotide sequence is TGTGCCAGCAGTTTCGGGACTAGCGGGGGGGAAGAGACCCAGTACTTC.